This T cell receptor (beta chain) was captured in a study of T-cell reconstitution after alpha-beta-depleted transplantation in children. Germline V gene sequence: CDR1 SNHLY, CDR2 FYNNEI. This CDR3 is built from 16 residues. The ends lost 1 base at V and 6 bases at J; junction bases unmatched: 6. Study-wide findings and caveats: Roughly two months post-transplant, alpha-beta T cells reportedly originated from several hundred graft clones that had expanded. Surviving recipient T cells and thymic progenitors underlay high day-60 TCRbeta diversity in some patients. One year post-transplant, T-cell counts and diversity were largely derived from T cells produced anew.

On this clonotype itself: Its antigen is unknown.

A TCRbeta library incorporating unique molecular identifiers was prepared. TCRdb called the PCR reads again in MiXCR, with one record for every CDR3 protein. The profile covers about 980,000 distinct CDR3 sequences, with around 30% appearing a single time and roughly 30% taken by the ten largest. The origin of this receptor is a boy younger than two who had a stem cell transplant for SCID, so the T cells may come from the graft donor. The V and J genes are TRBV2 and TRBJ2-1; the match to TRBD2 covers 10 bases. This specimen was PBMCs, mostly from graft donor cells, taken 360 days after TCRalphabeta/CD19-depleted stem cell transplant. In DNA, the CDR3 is TGTGCCAGCAGTGAAGAAGTAGCGGGGGGTCTCAATGAGCAGTTCTTC. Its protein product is CASSEEVAGGLNEQFF.